This TCR beta chain appears in the sequencing data of a study of blood T cell repertoires in COVID-19 (dated by TCRdb to between 2020 and 2021). For the study in its entirety: Samples from collaborators originated in the United States, Italy and Spain and spanned both the acute and convalescent phases of COVID-19. The material from the prospective study consisted of cDNA or gDNA derived from T cells, B-cell-depleted T cells, or PBMCs. Deeply sampled blood TCRbeta repertoires from subjects exposed to, actively infected with, or recovered from COVID-19 were included in the dataset. The repertoires were made available in a free public database intended to serve as a resource for research on the immune response to SARS-CoV-2. Samples came from the ongoing ImmuneRACE study (first 160 participants) plus 1,254 subjects from 6 global collaborators. Sample metadata almost always included a de-identified subject ID, COVID-19 status, age in years and sex. HLA class I and class II types, where available, came from metadata supplied by the sample provider rather than from assay-based typing.

The full study reports these points: Clinical and demographic metadata were provided uncurated, with the amount varying by source and participant.

This clone was seen more than once but under ten times. The target of this receptor is not known. No much larger clone exists at a distance of one base, and base qualities are not known. In the prospective study, participants were about 18 to 95 years old, resided in around 25 geographic areas of the United States, and were enrolled through a virtual design. In the prospective study, cohorts were assigned on the basis of participant-reported clinical history obtained from a screening survey and a study questionnaire. In the prospective study, whole blood, serum and a nasopharyngeal or oropharyngeal swab were collected from each participant by mobile phlebotomists. Participants in the prospective study had the option to provide additional blood draws and questionnaires over a roughly two-month period. Before DNA extraction, blood samples from the prospective study were shipped at room temperature or frozen.

The germline V gene provides CDR1 SGHRS and CDR2 YFSETQ. Reading from cysteine to phenylalanine, the CDR3 counts 20 amino acids. Of the read, only the CDR3 DNA is kept; its 60 bases are in frame from base 1. Trimming leaves V shorter by 0 bases and J shorter by 1 base, with the junction holding 12 bases beyond the gene matches. The immunoSEQ Assay, a bias-controlled multiplex PCR, was used to amplify TCRbeta CDR3 regions from genomic DNA. As for the original processing: The number of nucleated cells in each sample was estimated from the amplification of reference gene primers within the assay. Sequence reads were collapsed and filtered to measure the absolute abundance of every unique TCRbeta CDR3 rearrangement. For each sample, productive Simpson clonality was calculated by taking the square root of Simpson's diversity index across productive rearrangements. Entries here come from immuneACCESS through TCRdb and include only in-frame sequences with V and J called. Some clones fail to appear in such tables; in the studies checked, an unresolved V gene covers under half of the shortfall, and the cause of the remainder is unknown. That table furnishes V, J and clone size, whereas the DNA furnished D and trimming. This sample holds 200,000 to 300,000 clones; 85% were observed only once. The ten largest clonotypes hold approximately 9.6% of the sample.

The V and J segments used are TRBV5-1 and TRBJ2-1; 11 central bases correspond to TRBD2. The clonotype comes from a woman between 50 and 59 years old with acute COVID-19. The sequenced sample was PBMCs or T cells enriched from blood (not recorded which). The CDR3 is CASSLELPSGGSPSYNEQFF. The DNA sequence follows: TGCGCCAGCAGCTTGGAGCTCCCTAGCGGGGGGTCGCCTTCCTACAATGAGCAGTTCTTC. Full variable domain (CDR3 extended with the reference TRBV5-1 and TRBJ2-1 proteins): KAGVTQTPRYLIKTRGQQVTLSCSPISGHRSVSWYQQTPGQGLQFLFEYFSETQRNKGNFPGRFSGRQFSNSRSEMNVSTLELGDSALYLCASSLELPSGGSPSYNEQFFGPGTRLTVL.